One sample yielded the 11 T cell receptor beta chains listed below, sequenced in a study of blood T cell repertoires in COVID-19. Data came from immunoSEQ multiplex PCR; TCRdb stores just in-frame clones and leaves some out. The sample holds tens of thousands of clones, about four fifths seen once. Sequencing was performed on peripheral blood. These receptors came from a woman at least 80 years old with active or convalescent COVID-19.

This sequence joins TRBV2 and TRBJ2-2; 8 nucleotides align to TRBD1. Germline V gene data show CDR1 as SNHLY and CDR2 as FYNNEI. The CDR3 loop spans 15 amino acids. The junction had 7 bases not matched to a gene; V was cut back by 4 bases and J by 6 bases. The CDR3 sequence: CASSGAGGVSGELFF. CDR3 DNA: TGTGCCAGCAGTGGGGCAGGGGGCGTCTCCGGGGAGCTGTTTTTT.

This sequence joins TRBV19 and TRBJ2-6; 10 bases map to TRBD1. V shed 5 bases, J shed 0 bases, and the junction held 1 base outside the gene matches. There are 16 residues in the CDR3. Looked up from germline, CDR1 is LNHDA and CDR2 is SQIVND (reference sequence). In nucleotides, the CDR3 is TGTGCCAGTAGTGACAGGGGGCTCTCTGGGGCCAACGTCCTGACTTTC. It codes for CASSDRGLSGANVLTF.

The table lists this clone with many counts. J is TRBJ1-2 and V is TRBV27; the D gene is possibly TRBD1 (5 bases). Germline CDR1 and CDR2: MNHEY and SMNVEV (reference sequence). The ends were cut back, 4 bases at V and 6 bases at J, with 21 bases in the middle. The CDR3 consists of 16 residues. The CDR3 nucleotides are TGTGCCAGCAGTTCCATACTTGACGACAGTACGGATGGCTACACCTTC. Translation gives CASSSILDDSTDGYTF.

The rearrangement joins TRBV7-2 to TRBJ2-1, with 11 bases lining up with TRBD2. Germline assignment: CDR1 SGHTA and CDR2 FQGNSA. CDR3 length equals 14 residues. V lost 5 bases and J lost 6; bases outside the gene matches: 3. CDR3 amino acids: CASSLSGGANEQFF. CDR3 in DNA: TGTGCCAGCAGCCTTAGCGGGGGGGCCAATGAGCAGTTCTTC.

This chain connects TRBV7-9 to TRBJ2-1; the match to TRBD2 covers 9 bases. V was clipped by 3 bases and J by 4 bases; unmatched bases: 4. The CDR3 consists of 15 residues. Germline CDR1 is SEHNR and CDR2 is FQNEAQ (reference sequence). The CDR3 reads CASSLREGGYNEQFF. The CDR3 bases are TGTGCCAGCAGCTTGCGGGAGGGAGGATACAATGAGCAGTTCTTC.

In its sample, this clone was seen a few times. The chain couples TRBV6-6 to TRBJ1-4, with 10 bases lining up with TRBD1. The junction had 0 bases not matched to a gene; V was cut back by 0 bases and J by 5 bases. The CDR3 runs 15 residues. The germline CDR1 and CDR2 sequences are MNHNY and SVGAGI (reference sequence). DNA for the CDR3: TGTGCCAGCAGTTACTCGGACAGGGGGAATGAAAAACTGTTTTTT. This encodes CASSYSDRGNEKLFF.

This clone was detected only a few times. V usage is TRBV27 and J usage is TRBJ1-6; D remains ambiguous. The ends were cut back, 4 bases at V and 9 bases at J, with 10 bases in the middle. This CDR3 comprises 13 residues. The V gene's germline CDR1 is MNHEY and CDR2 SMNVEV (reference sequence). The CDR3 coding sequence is TGTGCCAGCAGTTCTACGCGGGGTTCACCCCTCCACTTT. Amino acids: CASSSTRGSPLHF.

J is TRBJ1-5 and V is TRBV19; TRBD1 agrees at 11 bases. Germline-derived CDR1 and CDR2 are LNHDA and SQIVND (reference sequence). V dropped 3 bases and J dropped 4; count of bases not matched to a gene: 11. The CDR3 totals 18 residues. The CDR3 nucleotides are TGTGCCAGTAGTATTACCCTAGGACAGGGGGCGCCGAATCAGCCCCAGCATTTT. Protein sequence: CASSITLGQGAPNQPQHF.

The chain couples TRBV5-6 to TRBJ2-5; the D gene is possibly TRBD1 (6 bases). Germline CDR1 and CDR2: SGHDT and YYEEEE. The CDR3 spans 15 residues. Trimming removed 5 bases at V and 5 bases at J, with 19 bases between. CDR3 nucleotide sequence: TGTGCCAGCAGGCGGACAGCGGAAACCGGGGAGACCCAGTACTTC. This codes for CASRRTAETGETQYF.

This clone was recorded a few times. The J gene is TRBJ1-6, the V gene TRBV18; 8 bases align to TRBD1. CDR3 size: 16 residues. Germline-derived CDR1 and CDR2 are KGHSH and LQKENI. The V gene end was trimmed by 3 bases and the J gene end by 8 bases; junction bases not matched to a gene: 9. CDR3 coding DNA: TGTGCCAGCTCACCCGGGGACAGGCCAGGGTATTCACCCCTCCACTTT. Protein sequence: CASSPGDRPGYSPLHF.

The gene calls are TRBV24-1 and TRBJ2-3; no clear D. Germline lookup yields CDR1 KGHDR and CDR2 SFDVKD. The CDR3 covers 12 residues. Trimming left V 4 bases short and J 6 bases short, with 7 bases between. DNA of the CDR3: TGTGCCACCAGTGACTCGGAGGATACGCAGTATTTT. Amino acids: CATSDSEDTQYF.